Shown below are 28 T cell receptor beta chains from a single sample sequenced in a study of beta chain features in type 1 diabetes. Reverse transcribing all isolated RNA meant expressed TCRB transcripts were sequenced. Clones were read by immunoSEQ multiplex PCR, and TCRdb kept only the in-frame ones, dropping some. The sample has 900,000 or so clones, roughly 16% seen once; the top ten hold about 0.02%. Source material: naive CD4+ T cells from blood. Source of these receptors: a woman aged 18-30 years in good health.

The CDR3 nucleotides read TGCGCCAGCAGCTGGTCGCCGGGACAGACCTCCTACGAGCAGTACTTC. Its translation is CASSWSPGQTSYEQYF. This rearrangement joins TRBV5-1 to TRBJ2-7; 7 bases map to TRBD1. The CDR3 sequence is 16 residues long. Trimming removed 3 bases from V and 0 bases from J; junction bases left unmatched: 9. In germline, CDR1 is SGHRS, CDR2 YFSETQ.

J is TRBJ2-1 and V is TRBV7-3; D gene ambiguous. From germline, CDR1 is SGHTA and CDR2 FQGTGA. V shed 2 bases and J shed 7 bases, with 9 bases lying between them. This CDR3 is built from 13 residues. The CDR3: CASSLDNVNEQFF. The CDR3, as DNA: TGTGCCAGCAGCTTAGATAACGTAAATGAGCAGTTCTTC.

The chain recombines TRBV15 with TRBJ2-7; D not certain. The length of the CDR3 is 13 residues. Between the trimmed V and J ends, which lost 3 bases and 7 bases, there was a span of 13 bases. The germline CDR1 and CDR2 sequences are LNHNV and YYDKDF (reference sequence). CDR3 nucleotides: TGTGCCACCAGCAGGTCGGTTATTGGGGAGCAGTACTTC. As protein: CATSRSVIGEQYF.

The rearrangement uses TRBV5-6 and TRBJ1-3; unclear D gene. There are 17 residues in the CDR3. With 0 bases removed from V and 0 bases from J, the gap between germline ends came to 13 bases. Germline V gives CDR1 SGHDT, CDR2 YYEEEE. CDR3: CASSLAAGISSGNTIYF. CDR3 DNA: TGTGCCAGCAGCTTGGCGGCAGGAATCAGCTCTGGAAACACCATATATTTT.

The V call is TRBV10-3, the J call TRBJ2-6, with 7 bases matching TRBD1. The CDR3 spans 15 residues. V lost 10 bases and J lost 0; bases outside the gene matches: 6. Germline loops: CDR1 ENHRY, CDR2 SYGVKD. The DNA of the CDR3 is TGTGCCAGCGACAGGGCCGACTCTGGGGCCAACGTCCTGACTTTC. Its protein is CASDRADSGANVLTF.

This chain connects TRBV29-1 to TRBJ2-7; TRBD1 or TRBD2 may be the D gene (6 bases each). V shed 4 bases and J shed 5 bases, with 15 bases lying between them. This CDR3 has 13 amino acids. The germline V gene has CDR1 SQVTM and CDR2 ANQGSEA. The CDR3 nucleotides read TGCAGCGTTGCTACGAGGGGGGCGGACGAGCAGTACTTC. Protein product: CSVATRGADEQYF.

CDR3: CASSAQGAANEKLFF. For the CDR3, the DNA is TGTGCCAGCAGCGCACAGGGGGCCGCTAATGAAAAACTGTTTTTT. The V gene is TRBV7-9, the J gene TRBJ1-4, with 9 positions matching TRBD1. With V trimmed by 5 bases and J by 3 bases, 4 bases remained unmatched. The CDR3 is 15 amino acids. Germline V lookup: CDR1 SEHNR, CDR2 FQNEAQ (reference sequence).

The chain recombines TRBV18 with TRBJ1-5, with D unresolved. V was clipped by 8 bases and J by 3 bases, with 11 bases between them. This CDR3 has 13 residues. Germline CDR1 is KGHSH and CDR2 is LQKENI. The CDR3 coding sequence is TGTGCCAGCCGGGCAGGATTCAATCAGCCCCAGCATTTT. It translates to CASRAGFNQPQHF.

This clone was seen only a few times. The rearrangement links TRBV7-9 to TRBJ2-1, with TRBD1 as a possible D gene (6 bases). This CDR3 region has 15 residues. The germline gives CDR1 SEHNR, CDR2 FQNEAQ (reference sequence). V was pared by 6 bases and J by 7 bases, with 19 bases between. Here the CDR3 reads CASSWLGRGQNEQFF. The CDR3 bases are TGTGCCAGCAGTTGGTTGGGCAGGGGCCAAAATGAGCAGTTCTTC.

The CDR3 nucleotides are TGTGCCAGCAAGAGCAGATCAACAGGGCTAGCCAAAAACATTCAGTACTTC. Translated, it gives CASKSRSTGLAKNIQYF. This rearrangement joins TRBV27 to TRBJ2-4; TRBD1 might be the D (6 bases). The V gene's germline CDR1 is MNHEY and CDR2 SMNVEV (reference sequence). The CDR3 is 17 amino acids. The V end was cut by 7 bases, the J end by 0 bases, with 19 bases between.

This clone was counted a few times. The chain joins TRBV11-2 to TRBJ2-3, with D possibly TRBD1 on 6 matching bases. CDR3 length: 16 residues. V gave up 6 bases and J gave up 4 bases, with 20 bases separating them. The germline V gene encodes CDR1 SGHAT and CDR2 FQNNGV. This CDR3 reads CASRRIRDNMADTQYF. The DNA of the CDR3 is TGTGCCAGCAGACGTATCCGGGACAATATGGCAGATACGCAGTATTTT.

This clone has only a few counts. V usage is TRBV18 and J usage is TRBJ2-1; 7 bases map to TRBD2. This CDR3 comprises 15 residues. Trimming at V came to 5 bases and at J to 6 bases, leaving 10 bases not matched to a gene. Germline V gives CDR1 KGHSH, CDR2 LQKENI. The DNA for the CDR3 is TGTGCCAGCTCAACTAACTTCGGGACTACCAATGAGCAGTTCTTC. This sequence encodes CASSTNFGTTNEQFF.

The J gene is TRBJ2-3, the V gene TRBV14; D uncertain. The CDR3 is made up of 15 amino acids. Per the germline V gene, CDR1 is SGHDN and CDR2 is FVKESK. Trimming pared 0 bases from V and 1 base from J, leaving 8 bases between. This chain's CDR3 is CASSQDFTRTDTQYF. Here the CDR3 DNA reads TGTGCCAGCAGCCAAGACTTCACCCGCACAGATACGCAGTATTTT. Filled out from reference TRBV14 and TRBJ2-3, the complete variable domain reads EAGVTQFPSHSVIEKGQTVTLRCDPISGHDNLYWYRRVMGKEIKFLLHFVKESKQDESGMPNNRFLAERTGGTYSTLKVQPAELEDSGVYFCASSQDFTRTDTQYFGPGTRLTVL.

In regard to this clone: Other DNA sequences in the same sample also yield this CDR3. The genes are TRBV6-5 and TRBJ1-1, with 8 bases matching TRBD1. The length of the CDR3 is 13 residues. V lost 6 bases, J lost 5 bases, and 5 bases stayed unmatched. Germline-derived CDR1 and CDR2 are MNHEY and SVGAGI. In DNA form, the CDR3 reads TGTGCCAGCAGCGGGACAGGCGGGACTGAAGCTTTCTTT. Amino acids: CASSGTGGTEAFF.

This clone was seen a handful of times. Germline and junction disagree at one end, which may indicate a read error. The rearrangement joins TRBV7-2 to TRBJ2-2; TRBD2 matches 8 bases. CDR1 is SGHTA, CDR2 FQGNSA, per germline. The CDR3 is made up of 15 amino acids. CDR3 protein: CASSLAGLPGGELFF. CDR3 DNA sequence: TGTGCCAGCAGTTTAGCGGGATTACCGGGCGGGGAGCTGTTTTTT.

This chain connects TRBV5-6 to TRBJ1-1, with a weak D call TRBD1 (6 bases). Trimming cost V 0 bases and J 10 bases, with 16 bases left between them. Per the germline V gene, CDR1 is SGHDT and CDR2 is YYEEEE. The CDR3 runs 14 residues. The CDR3 is CASSLGPTGPRAFF. CDR3 nucleotides: TGTGCCAGCAGCTTGGGGCCCACAGGGCCGAGAGCTTTCTTT. Drawing the rest from reference TRBV5-6 and TRBJ1-1, the complete variable domain is DAGVTQSPTHLIKTRGQQVTLRCSPKSGHDTVSWYQQALGQGPQFIFQYYEEEERQRGNFPDRFSGHQFPNYSSELNVNALLLGDSALYLCASSLGPTGPRAFFGQGTRLTVV.

The chain employs TRBV4-2 and TRBJ2-7; D is ambiguous. The CDR3 extends over 16 amino acids. Germline CDR1 LGHNA, CDR2 YNFKEQ. V was shortened by 4 bases and J by 0 bases, with 16 bases between the two germline ends. The CDR3 bases are TGTGCCAGCAGCCGAGGAAGACTGGGATCCTCCTACGAGCAGTACTTC. Encoded protein: CASSRGRLGSSYEQYF.

This clone was seen more than once but under ten times. This chain links TRBV28 with TRBJ2-1; D might be TRBD2 (5 bases). The V gene lost 6 bases and the J gene lost 2 bases, with 14 bases spanning the gap. There are 15 residues in the CDR3. Germline V gene data show CDR1 as MDHEN and CDR2 as SYDVKM. As DNA, the CDR3 is TGTGCCAGCAGGAACGGAGGCGATACCTACAATGAGCAGTTCTTC. It translates to CASRNGGDTYNEQFF.

The chain has TRBV2 and TRBJ1-6, with D maybe TRBD1 (6 bases). The germline V gene has CDR1 SNHLY and CDR2 FYNNEI. Trimming left V 6 bases short and J 4 bases short, with 22 bases between. There are 18 residues in the CDR3. CDR3: CASSVWAGVVLYNSPLHF. For the CDR3, the DNA is TGTGCCAGCAGCGTTTGGGCAGGGGTCGTCCTATATAATTCACCCCTCCACTTT.

The V call is TRBV9, the J call TRBJ2-7; D might be TRBD1 (5 bases). Germline V lookup: CDR1 SGDLS, CDR2 YYNGEE. The CDR3 is made up of 14 amino acids. V dropped 0 bases and J dropped 5 bases, with 12 bases sitting between them. DNA for the CDR3: TGTGCCAGCAGCGTAGCCGGCAGGGTAGACGAGCAGTACTTC. It yields the protein CASSVAGRVDEQYF.

This clone was detected a few times. The rearrangement joins TRBV5-6 to TRBJ1-5, with a possible D match to TRBD1 (5 bases). Trimming took off 6 bases at V and 5 bases at J, with 21 bases between the two ends. The CDR3 has 16 residues. Germline V gene lookup returns CDR1 SGHDT and CDR2 YYEEEE. CDR3 region: CASTVGSGTFDQPQHF. The CDR3 nucleotides are TGTGCCAGCACCGTCGGCTCCGGGACTTTTGATCAGCCCCAGCATTTT.

This clone was observed a few times. Other DNA sequences in the same sample also yield this CDR3. The rearrangement links TRBV9 to TRBJ2-5, with 10 bases aligning to TRBD1. CDR3 size: 16 residues. The trim removed 0 bases at V and 4 bases at J, leaving 6 bases unmatched. Germline V gene data show CDR1 as SGDLS and CDR2 as YYNGEE. The CDR3: CASSVGAGQGLETQYF. The DNA of the CDR3 is TGTGCCAGCAGCGTAGGGGCGGGACAGGGGTTAGAGACCCAGTACTTC.

This clone was observed a few times. Within the sample, other DNA sequences also encode this same CDR3. The gene calls are TRBV6-5 and TRBJ2-6; D call uncertain. CDR3 size: 15 residues. The V gene lost 0 bases and the J gene lost 1 base, with 4 bases spanning the gap. Germline CDR1 MNHEY, CDR2 SVGAGI. The CDR3 is CASSYSGSGANVLTF. The DNA of the CDR3 is TGTGCCAGCAGTTACTCAGGGTCTGGGGCCAACGTCCTGACTTTC.

There are a few counts of this clone. This rearrangement joins TRBV11-2 to TRBJ2-7; 8 nucleotides line up with TRBD2. The ends lost 5 bases at V and 4 bases at J; junction bases unmatched: 7. CDR3 length equals 14 residues. Germline values: CDR1 SGHAT, CDR2 FQNNGV. CDR3 loop: CASSRGGSEYEQYF. CDR3 bases: TGTGCCAGCAGCCGGGGGGGCAGCGAATACGAGCAGTACTTC.

Written as DNA, the CDR3 is TGTGCCAGCAGTTCACAGGGGACGGATCAGCCCCAGCATTTT. Its translation is CASSSQGTDQPQHF. This chain links TRBV2 with TRBJ1-5; TRBD1 matches at 7 bases. The ends lost 5 bases at V and 5 bases at J; junction bases unmatched: 6. In germline, CDR1 is SNHLY, CDR2 FYNNEI. CDR3 length equals 14 residues.

This clone was seen more than once but under ten times. Within the sample, other DNA sequences also encode this same CDR3. The chain combines TRBV2 with TRBJ2-5; D unresolved. In germline, CDR1 is SNHLY, CDR2 FYNNEI. The CDR3 covers 11 residues. V was pared by 5 bases and J by 3 bases, with 4 bases between. CDR3 amino acids: CASSREETQYF. CDR3 DNA sequence: TGTGCCAGCAGTCGTGAAGAGACCCAGTACTTC. The variable domain in full, completed from reference TRBV2 and TRBJ2-5, reads EPEVTQTPSHQVTQMGQEVILRCVPISNHLYFYWYRQILGQKVEFLVSFYNNEISEKSEIFDDQFSVERPDGSNFTLKIRSTKLEDSAMYFCASSREETQYFGPGTRLLVL.

V and J are TRBV29-1 and TRBJ2-5, with D possibly matching TRBD1 (6 bases). Germline CDR1 SQVTM, CDR2 ANQGSEA. Trimming stripped 7 bases from V and 5 bases from J, with 20 bases between. There are 14 residues in the CDR3. The CDR3 sequence: CSAALGQTGETQYF. Here the CDR3 DNA reads TGCAGCGCCGCCCTAGGACAGACTGGGGAGACCCAGTACTTC.

This clone was picked up one time. The chain couples TRBV10-3 to TRBJ1-2, with unresolved D. V lost 10 bases and J lost 0, with 15 bases in between. The length of the CDR3 is 14 residues. CDR1 is ENHRY, CDR2 SYGVKD, per germline. The CDR3: CATDPRNANYGYTF. CDR3 sequence (DNA): TGTGCCACGGATCCCCGTAACGCTAACTATGGCTACACCTTC.